A single sample is the source of the 12 T cell receptor beta chains below, sequenced in a study of T cells in tuberculosis (dated by TCRdb to the late 2010s). Library prep was done by the immunoSEQ multiplex PCR assay. TCRdb holds this immuneACCESS table with in-frame rearrangements only. Some clones are missing; in checked studies, unresolved V genes explain under half, and the rest has no known cause. The sample table shows about 30,000 clones, and 95% to 96% are seen once. The ten largest clones add up to 2.4% of the sample. The sequenced sample was PBMCs. These receptors were collected from a donor aged 10-35 years with latent tuberculosis or without tuberculosis infection.

The chain uses TRBV19 and TRBJ1-2; TRBD1 aligns across 9 bases. The length of the CDR3 is 13 residues. V trimming: 6 bases; J trimming: 8 bases; junction bases outside the gene matches: 7. CDR1 is LNHDA and CDR2 is SQIVND in the germline V gene (reference sequence). In nucleotides, the CDR3 is TGTGCCAGTAGGACCGACAGGGGGAAGGGCTACACCTTC. Encoded protein: CASRTDRGKGYTF. The variable domain in full, with the rest retrieved from reference TRBV19 and TRBJ1-2, is DGGITQSPKYLFRKEGQNVTLSCEQNLNHDAMYWYRQDPGQGLRLIYYSQIVNDFQKGDIAEGYSVSREKKESFPLTVTSAQKNPTAFYLCASRTDRGKGYTFGSGTRLTVV.

The V and J genes are TRBV2 and TRBJ1-5; unclear D gene. Trimming shortened V by 4 bases and J by 3 bases, and 10 bases separated the two germline ends. This CDR3 region has 14 residues. CDR1 and CDR2 from the germline V gene are SNHLY and FYNNEI. CDR3 DNA: TGTGCCAGCAGTGGGCCACCTTACAATCAGCCCCAGCATTTT. Its translation is CASSGPPYNQPQHF.

This chain connects TRBV2 to TRBJ1-2; unclear D gene. This CDR3 comprises 14 residues. The germline gives CDR1 SNHLY, CDR2 FYNNEI. The ends were cut back, 6 bases at V and 0 bases at J, with 11 bases in the middle. The CDR3: CASRQQSSNYGYTF. The CDR3 nucleotides are TGTGCCAGCAGACAACAGAGCTCTAACTATGGCTACACCTTC.

The gene calls are TRBV9 and TRBJ2-5, with D possibly being TRBD2 (7 bases). The CDR3 sequence is 15 residues long. Germline assignment: CDR1 SGDLS and CDR2 YYNGEE. V dropped 0 bases and J dropped 4 bases, with 13 bases sitting between them. The CDR3 region has the DNA TGTGCCAGCAGCGTAGCGGAGGGGGGGCTAGAGACCCAGTACTTC. It is translated as CASSVAEGGLETQYF.

The table lists this clone with a count of one. The chain combines TRBV9 with TRBJ2-5, with D possibly matching TRBD2 (7 bases). V gave up 3 bases and J gave up 2 bases, with 14 bases separating them. The CDR3 loop spans 15 amino acids. CDR1 and CDR2 from the germline V gene are SGDLS and YYNGEE. Here the CDR3 reads CASSGGGEKQETQYF. CDR3 coding DNA: TGTGCCAGCAGCGGAGGGGGGGAAAAGCAAGAGACCCAGTACTTC.

The chain joins TRBV15 to TRBJ2-7, with 10 bases that match TRBD2. Germline lookup yields CDR1 LNHNV and CDR2 YYDKDF (reference sequence). The CDR3 sequence is 16 residues long. Unmatched junction bases numbered 4, after V lost 0 bases and J lost 2 bases. In DNA form, the CDR3 reads TGTGCCACCAGCAGAGATCTAAGCGGGGGGGCCTACGAGCAGTACTTC. Its protein product is CATSRDLSGGAYEQYF.

The V and J genes are TRBV7-8 and TRBJ1-1, with 7 nucleotides matching TRBD1. The CDR3 consists of 14 residues. Germline lookup yields CDR1 SGHVS and CDR2 FQNEAQ. Trimming took 4 bases from V and 5 from J; bases not matched to a gene: 7. CDR3 protein: CASSSTGVGTEAFF. In nucleotides, the CDR3 is TGTGCCAGCAGCTCCACAGGGGTAGGGACTGAAGCTTTCTTT.

The V gene is TRBV11-2, the J gene TRBJ2-7, with D possibly being TRBD2 (5 bases). The V end lost 2 bases, the J end lost 3 bases, and 11 bases lay between the germline ends. In germline, CDR1 is SGHAT, CDR2 FQNNGV. The CDR3 runs to 14 residues. The CDR3 DNA follows: TGTGCCAGCAGCTTAATAGGGAGAAGCTACGAGCAGTACTTC. This translates into CASSLIGRSYEQYF.

V is TRBV7-7 and J is TRBJ2-2, with TRBD1 matching over 9 bases. This CDR3 is built from 15 residues. Germline V gene sequence: CDR1 SSHAT, CDR2 FNYEAQ (reference sequence). Trimming at V came to 6 bases and at J to 5 bases, leaving 7 bases not matched to a gene. The CDR3 reads CASSAGTGRTGELFF. In DNA form, the CDR3 reads TGTGCCAGCAGTGCCGGGACAGGGAGAACCGGGGAGCTGTTTTTT.

The J gene is TRBJ2-1, the V gene TRBV29-1; 7 positions agree with TRBD1. Germline lookup yields CDR1 SQVTM and CDR2 ANQGSEA. J was trimmed by 9 bases and V by 7 bases; bases with no gene match: 12. The CDR3 spans 13 residues. The chain's CDR3 is CSAVGQNEGEQFF. In nucleotides, the CDR3 is TGCAGCGCCGTGGGACAGAACGAAGGTGAGCAGTTCTTC.

This chain links TRBV21-1 with TRBJ1-6; the table's D call, TRBD1, was not checked against the DNA. TRBV21-1 is termed a pseudogene. The CDR3 covers 15 residues. DNA of the CDR3: TGTGCCAGCAGCCGACAGCAGGTGCCGAATTCACCCCTCCACTTT. Translated: CASSRQQVPNSPLHF.

The chain joins TRBV2 to TRBJ2-5; the match to TRBD2 covers 12 bases. V was clipped by 2 bases and J by 5 bases; unmatched bases: 6. CDR1 and CDR2 from the germline V gene are SNHLY and FYNNEI. The CDR3 sequence is 16 residues long. The CDR3 sequence is CASSERLAGESETQYF. Written as DNA, the CDR3 is TGTGCCAGCAGTGAACGACTAGCGGGAGAATCGGAGACCCAGTACTTC. Combining the CDR3 with reference TRBV2 and TRBJ2-5 gives the whole variable domain EPEVTQTPSHQVTQMGQEVILRCVPISNHLYFYWYRQILGQKVEFLVSFYNNEISEKSEIFDDQFSVERPDGSNFTLKIRSTKLEDSAMYFCASSERLAGESETQYFGPGTRLLVL.